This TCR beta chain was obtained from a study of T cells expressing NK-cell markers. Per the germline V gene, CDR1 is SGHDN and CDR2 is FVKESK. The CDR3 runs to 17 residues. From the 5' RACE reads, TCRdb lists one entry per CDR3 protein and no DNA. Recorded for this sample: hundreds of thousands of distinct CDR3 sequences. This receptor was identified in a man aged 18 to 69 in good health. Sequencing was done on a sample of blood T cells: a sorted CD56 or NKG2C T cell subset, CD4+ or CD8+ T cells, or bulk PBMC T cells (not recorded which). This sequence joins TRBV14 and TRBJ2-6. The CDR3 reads CASSQEVPSSGANVLTF.